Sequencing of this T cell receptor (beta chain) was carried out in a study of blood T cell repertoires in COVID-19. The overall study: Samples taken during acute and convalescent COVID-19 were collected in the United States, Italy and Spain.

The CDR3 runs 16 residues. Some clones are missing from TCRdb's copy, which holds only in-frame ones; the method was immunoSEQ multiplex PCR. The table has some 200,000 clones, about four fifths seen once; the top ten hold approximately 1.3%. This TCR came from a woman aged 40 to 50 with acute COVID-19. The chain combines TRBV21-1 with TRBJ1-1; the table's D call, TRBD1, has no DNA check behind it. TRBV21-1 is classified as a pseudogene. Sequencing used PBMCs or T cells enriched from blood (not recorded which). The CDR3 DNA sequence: TGTGCCAGCAGTCTGGAGGGGGCAGACCTTAACACTGAAGCTTTCTTT. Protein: CASSLEGADLNTEAFF.